The 17 T cell receptor beta chains below all came from one sample that was sequenced in a study of blood T cell repertoires in COVID-19. The data were produced by immunoSEQ multiplex PCR, yet TCRdb's version contains in-frame clones alone and is incomplete. Here the sample spans 72,000 or so clones, 80% to 85% being singletons. Sequences were obtained from peripheral blood. The receptors originated from a human donor in a cohort sampled during active COVID-19.

The chain links TRBV11-2 to TRBJ2-1; 9 positions match TRBD1. This CDR3 contains 16 residues. Germline V CDR1 and CDR2: SGHAT, FQNNGV. The ends lost 2 bases at V and 6 bases at J; junction bases unmatched: 8. CDR3 DNA: TGTGCCAGCAGCTTAAAATGGACAGGGGTTCCCAATGAGCAGTTCTTC. It is translated as CASSLKWTGVPNEQFF.

This sequence joins TRBV7-9 and TRBJ2-5, with D possibly TRBD1 on 6 matching bases. This CDR3 comprises 15 residues. Germline values: CDR1 SEHNR, CDR2 FQNEAQ (reference sequence). Trimming left V 5 bases short and J 2 bases short, with 15 bases between. This CDR3 reads CASSPVGQNQETQYF. The CDR3, as DNA: TGTGCCAGCAGCCCGGTCGGACAGAATCAAGAGACCCAGTACTTC.

CDR3 bases: TGTGCCAGCCGCGGGGGGGTGGGGCAGTACTTC. It is translated as CASRGGVGQYF. The chain is built from TRBV27 and TRBJ2-7, with 9 bases identical to TRBD2. Germline V gives CDR1 MNHEY, CDR2 SMNVEV (reference sequence). Trimming took 8 bases from V and 9 from J; bases not matched to a gene: 5. CDR3 length: 11 amino acids.

The V call is TRBV7-9, the J call TRBJ1-4; 8 positions match TRBD1. This CDR3 spans 15 amino acids. Trimming took 1 base from V and 7 from J; bases not matched to a gene: 5. From germline, CDR1 is SEHNR and CDR2 FQNEAQ (reference sequence). CDR3 sequence: CASSLETGVSEKLFF. The DNA for the CDR3 is TGTGCCAGCAGCTTAGAGACAGGGGTCAGTGAAAAACTGTTTTTT. The entire variable domain, with the rest obtained from reference TRBV7-9 and TRBJ1-4, is as follows: DTGVSQNPRHKITKRGQNVTFRCDPISEHNRLYWYRQTLGQGPEFLTYFQNEAQLEKSRLLSDRFSAERPKGSFSTLEIQRTEQGDSAMYLCASSLETGVSEKLFFGSGTQLSVL.

Details on this clone: Relative to the germline gene, one junction end is altered; a read error may explain this. CDR3 sequence reads: CASRPTGRVYEKLFF. Written as DNA, the CDR3 is TGTGCCAGCAGACCCACAGGGAGGGTTTATGAAAAGCTGTTTTTT. The chain employs TRBV28 and TRBJ1-4; D is perhaps TRBD1 (6 bases). Germline V CDR1 and CDR2: MDHEN, SYDVKM. The CDR3 is made up of 15 amino acids.

The rearrangement uses TRBV24-1 and TRBJ1-3; D gene uncertain. The ends were cut back, 5 bases at V and 1 base at J, with 8 bases in the middle. CDR3 length equals 14 residues. The germline V gene has CDR1 KGHDR and CDR2 SFDVKD. This CDR3 is CATSVTDSGNTIYF. The CDR3 DNA reads TGTGCCACCAGTGTTACAGATTCTGGAAACACCATATATTTT.

This rearrangement joins TRBV12-3 or TRBV12-4 to TRBJ2-3; TRBD1 might be the D (6 bases). The CDR3 runs 13 residues. Trimming cost V 5 bases and J 6 bases, with 12 bases left between them. CDR3 residues: CASSLDRTDTQYF. Here the CDR3 DNA reads TGTGCCAGCAGTCTCGACAGGACCGATACGCAGTATTTT.

The chain links TRBV7-3 to TRBJ2-2; perhaps TRBD1 as D (6 bases). This CDR3 comprises 16 residues. Trimming removed 4 bases from V and 1 base from J, with 13 bases in between. Germline V lookup: CDR1 SGHTA, CDR2 FQGTGA. CDR3 in amino acids: CASSSQGPLNTGELFF. The CDR3 DNA reads TGTGCCAGCAGCTCCCAGGGGCCCCTGAACACCGGGGAGCTGTTTTTT. Based on the CDR3 plus reference TRBV7-3 and TRBJ2-2, the full variable domain is GAGVSQTPSNKVTEKGKYVELRCDPISGHTALYWYRQSLGQGPEFLIYFQGTGAADDSGLPNDRFFAVRPEGSVSTLKIQRTERGDSAVYLCASSSQGPLNTGELFFGEGSRLTVL.

The J gene is TRBJ1-5, the V gene TRBV28; 7 bases fit TRBD1. The CDR3 has 15 amino acids. The germline CDR1 and CDR2 sequences are MDHEN and SYDVKM. V was pared by 2 bases and J by 4 bases, with 5 bases of the junction left unmatched. The CDR3 DNA is TGTGCCAGCAGTTTACCAGCGACAGGGAATCAGCCCCAGCATTTT. Protein product: CASSLPATGNQPQHF.

V is TRBV5-4 and J is TRBJ2-1; the D gene is possibly TRBD1 (6 bases). The V and J ends lost 3 bases and 7 bases respectively, with 8 bases between them. In germline, CDR1 is SGHNT, CDR2 YYREEE (reference sequence). This CDR3 is 12 amino acids long. Here the CDR3 reads CASSSGANEQFF. CDR3 in DNA: TGTGCCAGCAGCTCAGGGGCGAATGAGCAGTTCTTC.

This chain uses TRBV27 with TRBJ2-3; 7 bases fit TRBD1. The CDR3 is 15 residues long. Germline values: CDR1 MNHEY, CDR2 SMNVEV (reference sequence). V was clipped by 3 bases and J by 6 bases; unmatched bases: 9. CDR3 residues: CASSLSGTAWDTQYF. CDR3 bases: TGTGCCAGCAGTTTGTCCGGGACAGCGTGGGATACGCAGTATTTT.

The chain is built from TRBV6-2 or TRBV6-3 and TRBJ2-7; the D gene is possibly TRBD2 (6 bases). The CDR3 has 13 amino acids. Between the trimmed V and J ends, which lost 4 bases and 12 bases, there was a span of 19 bases. Germline CDR1 MNHEY, CDR2 SVGEGT. The CDR3 nucleotides are TGTGCCAGCAGTTGGGACGGCCGCCGCGGGGCGTACTTC. It translates to CASSWDGRRGAYF.

This chain connects TRBV2 to TRBJ2-7, with 7 positions matching TRBD2. Trimming cost V 1 base and J 4 bases; bases outside gene matches: 4. The CDR3 runs to 14 residues. In germline, CDR1 is SNHLY, CDR2 FYNNEI. As DNA, the CDR3 is TGTGCCAGCAGTGAAGGCGGGAGTCTTTACGAGCAGTACTTC. Translation: CASSEGGSLYEQYF.

The chain employs TRBV3-1 (or the pseudogene TRBV3-2) and TRBJ2-7; possible D gene TRBD2, 5 bases. Germline CDR1 reads LGHDT; CDR2 reads YNNKEL (reference sequence). Trimming removed 1 base at V and 7 bases at J, with 20 bases between. The length of the CDR3 is 16 residues. As DNA, the CDR3 is TGTGCCAGCAGCCAAGTCAGGCTAGTGGGAGTCGGGGAGCAGTACTTC. It yields the protein CASSQVRLVGVGEQYF.

The chain recombines TRBV28 with TRBJ2-2; TRBD2 matches 8 bases. V dropped 3 bases and J dropped 5; count of bases not matched to a gene: 5. CDR1 is MDHEN and CDR2 is SYDVKM in the germline V gene. The CDR3 is 15 residues long. As DNA, the CDR3 is TGTGCCAGCAGTTTGGGCGGGAGGCTTACCGGGGAGCTGTTTTTT. Protein: CASSLGGRLTGELFF.

V usage is TRBV7-2 and J usage is TRBJ2-4, with D possibly being TRBD2 (6 bases). Germline loops: CDR1 SGHTA, CDR2 FQGNSA. The CDR3 loop spans 16 amino acids. The V end was cut by 8 bases, the J end by 8 bases, with 25 bases between. CDR3 amino acids: CASDGFREGRRDIQYF. The CDR3 region has the DNA TGTGCCAGCGACGGGTTCCGTGAGGGGAGGCGGGACATTCAGTACTTC.

V and J are TRBV5-6 and TRBJ1-3; 7 positions match TRBD1. In germline, CDR1 is SGHDT, CDR2 YYEEEE. The length of the CDR3 is 14 residues. Unmatched junction bases numbered 2, after V lost 4 bases and J lost 1 base. The CDR3 bases are TGTGCCAGCAGCCCGACAGGGTCTGGAAACACCATATATTTT. Protein: CASSPTGSGNTIYF.